The sequence of this T cell receptor beta chain was determined in a study of blood T cell repertoires in COVID-19. Study overall: From the United States, Italy and Spain came samples of acute and convalescent COVID-19.

Participants had their cohort set by participant-reported clinical history. TCRdb's copy holds only in-frame clones and misses some; the assay was immunoSEQ multiplex PCR. This table has a few hundred thousand clones, about 87% appearing once. The CDR3 sequence is 17 residues long. After removal of 4 bases from V and 4 bases from J, the junction contained 8 bases not matched to a gene. Germline V lookup: CDR1 SGHRS, CDR2 YFSETQ. The clonotype comes from a man in his forties in a cohort exposed to, infected with or recovered from COVID-19 (not recorded which). The sequenced material came from PBMCs or T cells enriched from blood (not recorded which). The J gene is TRBJ2-3, the V gene TRBV5-1, with TRBD2 matching 14 bases. The CDR3 is CASSTGTSGSWADTQYF. The CDR3, as DNA: TGCGCCAGCAGCACCGGGACTAGCGGGAGTTGGGCAGATACGCAGTATTTT. Variable domain in full (rest from reference TRBV5-1 and TRBJ2-3): KAGVTQTPRYLIKTRGQQVTLSCSPISGHRSVSWYQQTPGQGLQFLFEYFSETQRNKGNFPGRFSGRQFSNSRSEMNVSTLELGDSALYLCASSTGTSGSWADTQYFGPGTRLTVL.